This TCR beta chain was captured in a study of CD8 T cells in Susac syndrome. The germline gives CDR1 SGHTA, CDR2 FQGNSA. V was pared by 5 bases and J by 0 bases, with 19 bases between. The CDR3 is made up of 17 amino acids. TCR beta sequencing covered blood CD8+ and CD4+ T cells. Multiple sclerosis controls were treatment-naive patients with stable or active relapsing-remitting disease. TEMRA cells were FACS-enriched, with CD8+ and CD4+ T cells isolated negatively. Random hexamers were used to reverse transcribe the RNA input (roughly 0.5 to 1 ug). TCR beta CDR3 was amplified by immunoSEQ covering 54 Vbeta and 13 Jbeta. Each CDR3 protein is one row after TCRdb ran MiXCR on the immunoSEQ multiplex PCR reads. The sample includes some 300,000 distinct CDR3 sequences, approximately 91% of them seen just once.

This clonotype was sampled from a human donor with multiple sclerosis. The sequenced sample consisted of CD8+ T cells from PBMCs. The chain combines TRBV7-2 with TRBJ1-1; D uncertain. CDR3: CASSLAPGYEMNTEAFF. CDR3 nucleotides: TGTGCCAGCAGCCTGGCCCCAGGATACGAGATGAACACTGAAGCTTTCTTT.